This T cell receptor beta chain is from a study of T-cell memory formation after mild COVID-19. Study observations and caveats: Clones that contracted from day 15 to 85 were balanced CD4/CD8, while later expanders leaned CD4+. Proof of SARS-CoV-2 specificity was absent for the second-wave clones that crested on day 37.

The V and J ends lost 5 bases and 12 bases respectively, with 14 bases between them. The CDR3 is 12 amino acids. Ten or more counts support this clonotype. Its antigen is as yet unknown. 5'RACE primed at constant segments yielded TCR alpha and TCR beta cDNA libraries bearing sample barcodes and UMIs. Each CDR3 protein is one row after TCRdb ran MiXCR on the 5' RACE reads. Of hundreds of thousands of distinct CDR3 sequences listed, 12% to 15% are singletons. The gene calls are TRBV12-3 or TRBV12-4 and TRBJ2-1; the D call may be TRBD1 or TRBD2 (5 bases each). Sequencing was done on a sample of PBMCs or a T cell subset sorted from them (not recorded which). The source of this sequence is a man between 18 and 29 years old who had mild COVID-19 (a few samples of this study predate the infection). Cell type and time point are not known. CDR3 sequence reads: CASSNQPGPQFF. The CDR3 DNA is TGTGCCAGCAGTAATCAACCGGGACCGCAGTTCTTC.